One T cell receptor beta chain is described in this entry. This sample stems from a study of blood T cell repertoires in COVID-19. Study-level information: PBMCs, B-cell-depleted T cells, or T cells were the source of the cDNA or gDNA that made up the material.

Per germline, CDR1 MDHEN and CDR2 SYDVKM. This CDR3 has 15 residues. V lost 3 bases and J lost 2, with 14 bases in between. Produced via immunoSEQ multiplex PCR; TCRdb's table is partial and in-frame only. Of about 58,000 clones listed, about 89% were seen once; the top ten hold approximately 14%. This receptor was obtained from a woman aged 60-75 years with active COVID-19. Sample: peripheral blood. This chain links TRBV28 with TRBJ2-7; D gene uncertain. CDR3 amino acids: CASSFGRKLPYEQYF. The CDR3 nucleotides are TGTGCCAGCAGTTTCGGCAGGAAGCTCCCCTACGAGCAGTACTTC. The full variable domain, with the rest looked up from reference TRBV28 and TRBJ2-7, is DVKVTQSSRYLVKRTGEKVFLECVQDMDHENMFWYRQDPGLGLRLIYFSYDVKMKEKGDIPEGYSVSREKKERFSLILESASTNQTSMYLCASSFGRKLPYEQYFGPGTRLTVT.